This entry lists 27 T cell receptor beta chains sequenced from one sample in a study of shared clonotypes between healthy human individuals. Sequenced by immunoSEQ multiplex PCR; TCRdb stores in-frame clones only, minus some. The data hold some 2.1 million clones, with roughly 96% observed a single time. Material: naive CD4+ T cells sorted from blood. Subset meaning: CD45RA+ positively selected. These receptors all come from a man between 18 and 35 years old in good health.

The CDR3 coding sequence is TGTGCCAGCAGTTTAGACGGTCTTAGCAATCAGCCCCAGCATTTT. Protein: CASSLDGLSNQPQHF. V is TRBV6-6 and J is TRBJ1-5; D gene unclear. The CDR3 sequence is 15 residues long. CDR1 is MNHNY, CDR2 SVGAGI, per germline (reference sequence). The ends were cut back, 4 bases at V and 0 bases at J, with 10 bases in the middle.

The chain employs TRBV6-1 and TRBJ2-5, with 7 positions matching TRBD2. This CDR3 is 12 amino acids long. The V gene end was trimmed by 10 bases and the J gene end by 4 bases; junction bases not matched to a gene: 6. Germline V CDR1 and CDR2: MNHNS, SASEGT. CDR3 DNA: TGTGCCATCCATCGCGGGGGAGAGACCCAGTACTTC. Encoded protein: CAIHRGGETQYF.

The chain's CDR3 is CASSRSTSGFDYEQFF. The CDR3, as DNA: TGTGCCAGCAGCCGATCGACTAGCGGGTTTGATTATGAGCAGTTCTTC. The chain uses TRBV5-6 and TRBJ2-1, with 10 bases fitting TRBD2. J was trimmed by 8 bases and V by 4 bases; bases with no gene match: 12. Germline CDR1 and CDR2: SGHDT and YYEEEE. This CDR3 has 16 residues.

The rearrangement joins TRBV10-3 to TRBJ2-7; possibly TRBD1 for D (5 bases). This CDR3 is built from 11 residues. V was cut by 7 bases and J by 3 bases, with 7 bases left in between. Germline V gene data show CDR1 as ENHRY and CDR2 as SYGVKD. This chain's CDR3 is CAINQGYEQYF. The CDR3 DNA follows: TGTGCCATCAATCAGGGCTACGAGCAGTACTTC.

This chain connects TRBV19 to TRBJ1-1; D is unclear. The CDR3 runs 14 residues. Germline V gene sequence: CDR1 LNHDA, CDR2 SQIVND (reference sequence). Trimming left V 1 base short and J 0 bases short, with 6 bases between. The CDR3 nucleotides are TGTGCCAGTAGTATAGCTCTAATGAACACTGAAGCTTTCTTT. Its protein product is CASSIALMNTEAFF.

The gene calls are TRBV5-4 and TRBJ2-1; 9 bases align to TRBD1. The junction had 10 bases not matched to a gene; V was cut back by 3 bases and J by 6 bases. The CDR3 runs to 16 residues. Germline CDR1 is SGHNT and CDR2 is YYREEE (reference sequence). The CDR3 is CASSSVGQGLANEQFF. For the CDR3, the DNA is TGTGCCAGCAGCTCGGTGGGACAGGGCTTGGCCAATGAGCAGTTCTTC. The entire variable domain, with the rest obtained from reference TRBV5-4 and TRBJ2-1, is as follows: ETGVTQSPTHLIKTRGQQVTLRCSSQSGHNTVSWYQQALGQGPQFIFQYYREEENGRGNFPPRFSGLQFPNYSSELNVNALELDDSALYLCASSSVGQGLANEQFFGPGTRLTVL.

The rearrangement links TRBV18 to TRBJ2-7; TRBD2 aligns across 8 bases. The V segment lost 6 bases and the J segment 2 bases; nucleotides outside the gene matches: 9. Germline values: CDR1 KGHSH, CDR2 LQKENI. The CDR3 covers 15 residues. For the CDR3, the DNA is TGTGCCAGCTCGCCTACGGGGGGGTCGACCTACGAGCAGTACTTC. It codes for CASSPTGGSTYEQYF.

This chain links TRBV7-8 with TRBJ1-6; 9 bases are a match to TRBD1. This CDR3 is 15 amino acids long. Germline assignment: CDR1 SGHVS and CDR2 FQNEAQ. V lost 5 bases and J lost 5; bases outside the gene matches: 4. The CDR3, as DNA: TGTGCCAGCAGCAAACAGGGGGCGAATAATTCACCCCTCCACTTT. It translates to CASSKQGANNSPLHF.

Concerning this clone: A read error may be the cause here, since a much bigger clone is one base away. The chain carries TRBV4-3 and TRBJ2-2, with 7 positions matching TRBD1. The CDR3 is made up of 15 amino acids. Per the germline V gene, CDR1 is LGHNA and CDR2 is YSLEER. V lost 3 bases to trimming and J lost 6 bases; unmatched junction nucleotides: 7. The CDR3 loop reads CASSQADRDAGELFF. CDR3 sequence (DNA): TGCGCCAGCAGCCAGGCAGACAGGGACGCCGGGGAGCTGTTTTTT.

The chain employs TRBV4-3 and TRBJ2-5, with D uncertain. The germline V and J ends were trimmed by 0 bases and 0 bases, with 5 bases remaining between them. This CDR3 has 14 residues. Germline CDR1 is LGHNA and CDR2 is YSLEER. The CDR3 spells CASSQETYQETQYF. CDR3 DNA sequence: TGCGCCAGCAGCCAAGAGACCTACCAAGAGACCCAGTACTTC.

This clone has more than one count but fewer than ten. The identical CDR3 is also encoded by other nucleotide sequences in the sample. The chain carries TRBV30 and TRBJ1-2; no firm D call. This CDR3 is built from 12 residues. Between the trimmed V and J ends, which lost 3 bases and 4 bases, there was a span of 9 bases. Germline assignment: CDR1 GTSNPN and CDR2 SVGIG (reference sequence). CDR3 sequence (DNA): TGTGCCTGGAGAGGCTCAGCCTATGGCTACACCTTC. This translates into CAWRGSAYGYTF.

Of note for this clone: This CDR3 is also generated by other DNA sequences in the sample. The chain carries TRBV7-9 and TRBJ2-1; 9 bases align to TRBD2. Per germline, CDR1 SEHNR and CDR2 FQNEAQ (reference sequence). The CDR3 runs to 15 residues. J gave up 3 bases and V 2 bases, and 2 bases lay outside the gene matches. DNA for the CDR3: TGTGCCAGCAGCTTATTAGCGGGAGTCTACAATGAGCAGTTCTTC. It specifies CASSLLAGVYNEQFF. Looking up the rest from reference TRBV7-9 and TRBJ2-1 gives the full variable domain: DTGVSQNPRHKITKRGQNVTFRCDPISEHNRLYWYRQTLGQGPEFLTYFQNEAQLEKSRLLSDRFSAERPKGSFSTLEIQRTEQGDSAMYLCASSLLAGVYNEQFFGPGTRLTVL.

The rearrangement links TRBV11-2 to TRBJ1-5, with 8 bases lining up with TRBD1. Germline CDR1 reads SGHAT; CDR2 reads FQNNGV. CDR3 length equals 16 residues. V lost 3 bases, J lost 0 bases, and 4 bases stayed unmatched. CDR3 sequence: CASSLGQVLSNQPQHF. In DNA form, the CDR3 reads TGTGCCAGCAGCTTGGGACAGGTCCTTAGCAATCAGCCCCAGCATTTT.

The chain employs TRBV27 and TRBJ1-5; TRBD1 matches at 7 bases. J gave up 5 bases and V 6 bases, and 10 bases lay outside the gene matches. CDR1 is MNHEY, CDR2 SMNVEV, per germline (reference sequence). The CDR3 runs 15 residues. The chain's CDR3 is CASRMGQISDQPQHF. CDR3 bases: TGTGCCAGCAGAATGGGACAGATATCAGATCAGCCCCAGCATTTT.

This clone was recorded once. This chain uses TRBV14 with TRBJ2-1, with a possible D match to TRBD1 (6 bases). This CDR3 spans 15 amino acids. With 4 bases removed from V and 2 bases from J, the gap between germline ends came to 12 bases. Per the germline V gene, CDR1 is SGHDN and CDR2 is FVKESK. In DNA, the CDR3 is TGTGCCAGCAGCCTTATCGGGACAACCTACAATGAGCAGTTCTTC. Its translation is CASSLIGTTYNEQFF.

This clone has a single count. The chain combines TRBV18 with TRBJ2-3; 7 bases agree with TRBD1. Germline loops: CDR1 KGHSH, CDR2 LQKENI. The CDR3 has 15 amino acids. Trimming removed 2 bases from V and 2 bases from J; junction bases left unmatched: 4. CDR3 sequence reads: CASSPITGDTDTQYF. Written as DNA, the CDR3 is TGTGCCAGCTCACCAATAACAGGGGACACAGATACGCAGTATTTT.

J is TRBJ2-7 and V is TRBV6-5, with D possibly being TRBD1 (8 bases). The germline V and J ends were trimmed by 6 bases and 4 bases, with 13 bases remaining between them. Germline V lookup: CDR1 MNHEY, CDR2 SVGAGI. The CDR3 extends over 13 amino acids. The CDR3 loop is CASSLQGGYEQYF. The CDR3 DNA reads TGTGCCAGCAGCCTACAGGGGGGGTACGAGCAGTACTTC.

The J gene is TRBJ1-4, the V gene TRBV27; D ambiguous. V was trimmed by 3 bases and J by 0 bases, leaving 8 bases between them. The CDR3 extends over 15 amino acids. CDR1 and CDR2 from the germline V gene are MNHEY and SMNVEV (reference sequence). The CDR3 coding sequence is TGTGCCAGCAGTTTCGAATCCGCAACTAATGAAAAACTGTTTTTT. Translated, it gives CASSFESATNEKLFF.

The chain is built from TRBV10-1 and TRBJ2-5; TRBD2 aligns across 14 bases. The CDR3 is made up of 16 amino acids. CDR1 and CDR2 (germline): WNHNN, SYGVQD (reference sequence). After removal of 3 bases from V and 7 bases from J, the junction contained 7 bases not matched to a gene. CDR3 in amino acids: CASSDGTSGSWGTQYF. The DNA of the CDR3 is TGCGCCAGCAGTGACGGGACTAGCGGGAGTTGGGGGACCCAGTACTTC.

The rearrangement links TRBV28 to TRBJ2-3; D might be TRBD2 (5 bases). The CDR3 totals 13 residues. Germline CDR1 reads MDHEN; CDR2 reads SYDVKM. V was pared by 5 bases and J by 6 bases, with 12 bases between. The CDR3 spells CASSLRSSDTQYF. CDR3 in DNA: TGTGCCAGCAGTCTACGATCTAGCGATACGCAGTATTTT.

The chain recombines TRBV4-1 with TRBJ1-3, with unresolved D. The V and J ends lost 5 bases and 0 bases respectively, with 17 bases between them. CDR1 and CDR2 from the germline V gene are MGHRA and YSYEKL. The CDR3 is 17 amino acids. The CDR3 loop is CASSFPGEVTSGNTIYF. CDR3 DNA: TGCGCCAGCAGCTTCCCCGGCGAGGTGACCTCTGGAAACACCATATATTTT.

The rearrangement uses TRBV11-2 and TRBJ1-1, with 7 bases that match TRBD1. CDR1 is SGHAT, CDR2 FQNNGV, per germline. This CDR3 has 13 residues. J gave up 4 bases and V 5 bases, and 4 bases lay outside the gene matches. CDR3 region: CASSVQGGTEAFF. The CDR3 bases are TGTGCCAGCAGCGTGCAGGGGGGCACTGAAGCTTTCTTT.

V usage is TRBV19 and J usage is TRBJ2-7; D might be TRBD1 (6 bases). Trimming cost V 5 bases and J 1 base, with 15 bases left between them. Germline V gene sequence: CDR1 LNHDA, CDR2 SQIVND (reference sequence). The CDR3 contains 15 residues. The CDR3 DNA reads as TGTGCCAGTAGTGCTCCGGGACAAAGGTCCTACGAGCAGTACTTC. Translated, it gives CASSAPGQRSYEQYF.

The V and J genes are TRBV25-1 and TRBJ1-4, with a tentative D call TRBD1 (6 bases). The CDR3 contains 18 residues. Germline V gives CDR1 MGHDK, CDR2 SYGVNS. The V end lost 6 bases, the J end lost 3 bases, and 23 bases lay between the germline ends. CDR3 nucleotide sequence: TGTGCCAGCAGAGCGACCACAGGGAAATTTAAGGCTAATGAAAAACTGTTTTTT. This encodes CASRATTGKFKANEKLFF.

The chain couples TRBV6-5 to TRBJ1-2, with a possible D match to TRBD1 (6 bases). V was cut by 2 bases and J by 2 bases, with 6 bases left in between. From germline, CDR1 is MNHEY and CDR2 SVGAGI. The CDR3 loop spans 13 amino acids. The CDR3 bases are TGTGCCAGCAGTTACACAGGGAACTATGGCTACACCTTC. Its translation is CASSYTGNYGYTF.

About this clone: The same CDR3 arises from other DNA sequences in this sample as well. V is TRBV5-1 and J is TRBJ2-5; 7 positions agree with TRBD1. The germline CDR1 and CDR2 sequences are SGHRS and YFSETQ. Unmatched junction bases numbered 4, after V lost 3 bases and J lost 2 bases. The CDR3 extends over 14 amino acids. CDR3 amino acids: CASSSGTAQETQYF. In nucleotides, the CDR3 is TGCGCCAGCAGCTCCGGGACAGCTCAAGAGACCCAGTACTTC.

The J gene is TRBJ2-7, the V gene TRBV18; tentatively, D is TRBD1 (5 bases). V lost 2 bases and J lost 0, with 8 bases in between. This CDR3 has 14 residues. The germline V gene encodes CDR1 KGHSH and CDR2 LQKENI. The CDR3 loop reads CASSPSGHSYEQYF. CDR3 DNA: TGTGCCAGCTCACCATCTGGACACTCCTACGAGCAGTACTTC.